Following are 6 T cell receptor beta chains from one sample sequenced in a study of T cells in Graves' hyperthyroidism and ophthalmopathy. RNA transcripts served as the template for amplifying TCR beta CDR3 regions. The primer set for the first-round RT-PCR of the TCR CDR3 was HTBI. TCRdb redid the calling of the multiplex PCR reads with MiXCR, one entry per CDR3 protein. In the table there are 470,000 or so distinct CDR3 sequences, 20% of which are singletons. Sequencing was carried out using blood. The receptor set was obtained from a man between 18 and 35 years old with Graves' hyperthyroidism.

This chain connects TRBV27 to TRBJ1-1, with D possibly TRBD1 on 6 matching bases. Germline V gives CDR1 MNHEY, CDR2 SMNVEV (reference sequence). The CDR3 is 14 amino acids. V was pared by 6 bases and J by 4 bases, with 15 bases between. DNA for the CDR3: TGTGCCAGCAGACTGGAGGGCAGGGGCACTGAAGCTTTCTTT. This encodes CASRLEGRGTEAFF.

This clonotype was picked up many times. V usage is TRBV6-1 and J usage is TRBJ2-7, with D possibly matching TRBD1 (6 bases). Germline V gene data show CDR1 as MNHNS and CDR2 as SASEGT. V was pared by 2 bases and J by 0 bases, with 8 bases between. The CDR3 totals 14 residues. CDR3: CASSEQGGSYEQYF. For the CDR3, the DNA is TGTGCCAGCAGTGAACAAGGGGGCTCCTACGAGCAGTACTTC.

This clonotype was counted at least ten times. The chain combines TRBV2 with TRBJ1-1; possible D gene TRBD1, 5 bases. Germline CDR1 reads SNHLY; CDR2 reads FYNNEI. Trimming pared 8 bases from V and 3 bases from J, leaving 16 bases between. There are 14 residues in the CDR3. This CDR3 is CASEGRDGDTEAFF. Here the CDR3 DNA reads TGTGCCAGCGAGGGGAGGGACGGGGACACTGAAGCTTTCTTT.

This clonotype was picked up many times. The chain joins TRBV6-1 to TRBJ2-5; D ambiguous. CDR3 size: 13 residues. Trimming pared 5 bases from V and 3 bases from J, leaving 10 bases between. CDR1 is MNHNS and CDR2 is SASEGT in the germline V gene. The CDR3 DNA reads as TGTGCCAGCAGTCCTAGGGTAGAAGAGACCCAGTACTTC. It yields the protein CASSPRVEETQYF.

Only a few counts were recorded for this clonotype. The CDR3 sequence: CASSLFAPPGGELFF. The CDR3 DNA reads as TGCGCCAGCAGCTTGTTCGCCCCCCCTGGCGGGGAGCTGTTTTTT. The V gene is TRBV5-1, the J gene TRBJ2-2, with D hard to call. The germline CDR1 and CDR2 sequences are SGHRS and YFSETQ. The CDR3 is 15 residues long. V gave up 1 base and J gave up 7 bases, with 14 bases separating them.

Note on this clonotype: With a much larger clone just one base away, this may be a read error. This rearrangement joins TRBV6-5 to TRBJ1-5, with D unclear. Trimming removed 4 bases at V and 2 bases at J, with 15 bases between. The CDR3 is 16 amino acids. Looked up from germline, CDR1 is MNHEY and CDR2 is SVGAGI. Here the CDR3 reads CASSSMAPRGNQPQHF. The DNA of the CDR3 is TGTGCCAGCAGTTCAATGGCTCCCCGGGGCAATCAGCCCCAGCATTTT.